This TCR beta chain was observed in a study of cytomegalovirus exposure and HLA in healthy donors listed by TCRdb under 2017. Broadly, across the study: The 700 or so repertoires of the first cohort and the approximately 130 validation repertoires were produced on the same platform, according to a later analysis. The study aimed to test whether signatures of past pathogen exposure could be identified by cataloging public T cell receptors. In addition to the first cohort of 650 to 750 subjects, a separate validation cohort of under 150 different subjects was used. To predict cytomegalovirus infection status, the study combined high-throughput TCR immunosequencing, statistical association of individual TCRs with disease status, and machine learning.

For this clone: The antigen it recognizes is unknown. Nothing much larger sits one base from this clone, and base qualities are not available.

Study-wide conclusions, independent of this receptor: Across donors, most TCR sequences were observed very rarely, whereas some public TCRs were present in many individuals. Of the cluster scores, about 94% were above 0 in a later analysis, which found that TCRs clustered in the first cohort also tended to co-occur in the approximately 120 validation repertoires. In vitro tests confirmed that three of the cytomegalovirus-associated TCR beta chains recognize cytomegalovirus antigens. The study listed over 150 TCR beta chains as associated with cytomegalovirus. A later analysis had no HLA typing for the validation cohort, so co-occurrence there was scored across all 130 or so repertoires. According to the authors, the approach could potentially be generalized to other disease states and immunological phenotypes. The classifier was reported to diagnose cytomegalovirus status with high specificity and sensitivity in both the original and validation cohorts.

The donors belonged to the validation cohort of approximately 130 subjects, which was separate from the 666-subject first cohort. V drops 1 base and J drops 8 bases, leaving 6 bases in between. Reading the germline V gene gives CDR1 SGHNT and CDR2 YENEEA. The CDR3 spans 12 residues, from the cysteine through the phenylalanine. Kept here is only the CDR3 DNA, which spans 36 bases and is read in frame from base 1. Receptors were amplified or captured by the immunoSEQ multiplex PCR assay. Concerning the study's data processing: A statistical classification framework was developed to diagnose cytomegalovirus status using the catalog of TCR beta chain sequences. TCRdb carries this immuneACCESS record with in-frame sequences only. Its versions omit some clonotypes, under half of them owing to an unresolved V gene in the studies checked, with the rest unexplained. That table gives V, J and clone size, and the DNA gave D and trimming. Counted in this sample were about 160,000 clones; 86% of them appeared once. The top ten hold around 2% of the sample.

The sequence came from a woman in her late teens or twenties in good health and CMV-seronegative. Sequencing was carried out using PBMCs. The V and J segments used are TRBV11-3 and TRBJ2-1; the D segment cannot be called with confidence. The CDR3 reads CASSLGGDEQFF. The nucleotide sequence is given as TGTGCCAGCAGCTTAGGAGGAGATGAGCAGTTCTTC.